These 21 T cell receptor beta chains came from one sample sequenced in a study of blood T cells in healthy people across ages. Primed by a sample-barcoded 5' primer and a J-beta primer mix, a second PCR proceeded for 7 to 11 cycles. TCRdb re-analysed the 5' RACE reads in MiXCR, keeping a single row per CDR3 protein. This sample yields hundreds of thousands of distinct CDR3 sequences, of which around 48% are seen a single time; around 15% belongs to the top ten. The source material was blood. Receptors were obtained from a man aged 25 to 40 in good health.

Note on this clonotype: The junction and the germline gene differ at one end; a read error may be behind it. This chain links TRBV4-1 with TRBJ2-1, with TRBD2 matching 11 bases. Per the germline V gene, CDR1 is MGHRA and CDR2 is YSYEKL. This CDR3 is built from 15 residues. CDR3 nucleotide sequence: TGCGCCAGCAGCCGACCGGGACTAGCGGACAATGAGCGGTTCTTC. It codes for CASSRPGLADNERFF.

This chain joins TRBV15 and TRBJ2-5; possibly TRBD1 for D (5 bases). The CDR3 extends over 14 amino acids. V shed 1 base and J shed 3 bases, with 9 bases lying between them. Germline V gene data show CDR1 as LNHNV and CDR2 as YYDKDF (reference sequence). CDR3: CATSRVGREETQYF. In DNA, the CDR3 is TGTGCCACCAGCAGAGTGGGCAGGGAAGAGACCCAGTACTTC.

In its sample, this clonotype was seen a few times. Here the CDR3 DNA reads TGTGCCAGCAGCCCAATACGGGAGGGATTCTCTCTTGGGCAGTACTTC. This translates into CASSPIREGFSLGQYF. The chain is built from TRBV9 and TRBJ2-7; TRBD2 aligns across 8 bases. The CDR3 length is 16 residues. The ends lost 4 bases at V and 9 bases at J; junction bases unmatched: 18. Germline V gene lookup returns CDR1 SGDLS and CDR2 YYNGEE. Full variable domain (missing parts from reference TRBV9 and TRBJ2-7): DSGVTQTPKHLITATGQRVTLRCSPRSGDLSVYWYQQSLDQGLQFLIQYYNGEERAKGNILERFSAQQFPDLHSELNLSSLELGDSALYFCASSPIREGFSLGQYFGPGTRLTVT.

CDR3 protein: CAWSPSPVGGNSPLHF. The CDR3 nucleotides are TGTGCCTGGAGCCCCTCTCCCGTCGGGGGGAATTCACCCCTCCACTTT. The chain carries TRBV30 and TRBJ1-6, with D maybe TRBD1 (5 bases). The V end was cut by 3 bases, the J end by 7 bases, with 19 bases between. The CDR3 runs to 16 residues. Germline CDR1 and CDR2: GTSNPN and SVGIG (reference sequence).

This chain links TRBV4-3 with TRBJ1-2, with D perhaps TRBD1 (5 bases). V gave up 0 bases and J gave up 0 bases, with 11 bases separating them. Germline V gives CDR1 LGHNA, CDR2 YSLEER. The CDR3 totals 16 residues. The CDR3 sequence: CASSQDPGVTNYGYTF. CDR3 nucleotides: TGCGCCAGCAGCCAAGATCCGGGGGTTACTAACTATGGCTACACCTTC.

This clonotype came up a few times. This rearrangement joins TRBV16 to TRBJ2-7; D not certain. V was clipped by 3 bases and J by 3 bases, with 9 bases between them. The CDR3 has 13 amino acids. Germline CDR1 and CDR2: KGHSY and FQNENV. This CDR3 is CASSHRWNYEQYF. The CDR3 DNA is TGTGCCAGCAGCCACCGCTGGAACTACGAGCAGTACTTC.

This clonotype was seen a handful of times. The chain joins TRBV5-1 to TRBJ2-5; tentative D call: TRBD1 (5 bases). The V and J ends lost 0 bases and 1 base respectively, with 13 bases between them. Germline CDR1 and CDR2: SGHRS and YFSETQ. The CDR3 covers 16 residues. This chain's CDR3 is CASSLGPTDLQETQYF. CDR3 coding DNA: TGCGCCAGCAGCTTGGGGCCGACAGACCTCCAAGAGACCCAGTACTTC. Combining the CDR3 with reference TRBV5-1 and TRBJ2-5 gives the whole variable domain KAGVTQTPRYLIKTRGQQVTLSCSPISGHRSVSWYQQTPGQGLQFLFEYFSETQRNKGNFPGRFSGRQFSNSRSEMNVSTLELGDSALYLCASSLGPTDLQETQYFGPGTRLLVL.

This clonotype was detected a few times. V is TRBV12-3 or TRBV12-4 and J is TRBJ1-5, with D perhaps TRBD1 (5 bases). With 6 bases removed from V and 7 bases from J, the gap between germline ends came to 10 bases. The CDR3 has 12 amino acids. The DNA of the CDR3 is TGTGCCAGCAGAATGGGGGGGCAGCCCCAGCATTTT. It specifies CASRMGGQPQHF.

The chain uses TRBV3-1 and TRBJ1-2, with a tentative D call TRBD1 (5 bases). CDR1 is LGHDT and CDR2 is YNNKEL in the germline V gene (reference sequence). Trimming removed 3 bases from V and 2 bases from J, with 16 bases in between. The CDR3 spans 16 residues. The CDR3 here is CASSHYRWGRNYGYTF. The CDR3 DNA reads TGTGCCAGCAGCCACTATAGGTGGGGCAGGAACTATGGCTACACCTTC.

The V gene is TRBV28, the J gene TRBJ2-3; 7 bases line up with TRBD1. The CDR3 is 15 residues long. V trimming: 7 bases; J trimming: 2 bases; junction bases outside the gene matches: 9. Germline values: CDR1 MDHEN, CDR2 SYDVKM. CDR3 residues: CASTRTGTVTDTQYF. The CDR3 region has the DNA TGTGCCAGCACCCGGACCGGGACAGTCACAGATACGCAGTATTTT.

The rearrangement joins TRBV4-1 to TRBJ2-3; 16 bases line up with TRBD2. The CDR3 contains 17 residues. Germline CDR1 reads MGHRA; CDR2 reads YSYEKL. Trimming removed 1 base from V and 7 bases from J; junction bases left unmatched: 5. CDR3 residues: CASSQVGLAGGQNTQYF. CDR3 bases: TGCGCCAGCAGCCAAGTGGGACTAGCGGGGGGGCAAAATACGCAGTATTTT.

For the CDR3, the DNA is TGCAGCGTTCTGGACAGGGTAGTACGAGAGACCCAGTACTTC. Amino acid sequence: CSVLDRVVRETQYF. The V call is TRBV29-1, the J call TRBJ2-5; 8 bases line up with TRBD1. Germline CDR1 is SQVTM and CDR2 is ANQGSEA. The V gene end was trimmed by 5 bases and the J gene end by 4 bases; junction bases not matched to a gene: 9. This CDR3 is 14 amino acids long.

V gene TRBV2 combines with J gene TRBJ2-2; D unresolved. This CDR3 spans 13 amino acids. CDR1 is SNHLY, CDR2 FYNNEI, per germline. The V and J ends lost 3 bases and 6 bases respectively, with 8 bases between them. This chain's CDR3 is CASSENNAGELFF. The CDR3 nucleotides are TGTGCCAGCAGTGAGAATAATGCCGGGGAGCTGTTTTTT.

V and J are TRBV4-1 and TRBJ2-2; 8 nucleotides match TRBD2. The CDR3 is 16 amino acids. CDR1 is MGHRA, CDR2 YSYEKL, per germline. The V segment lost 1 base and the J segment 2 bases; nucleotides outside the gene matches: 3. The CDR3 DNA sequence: TGCGCCAGCAGCCAAGTCCGGGGGGGTAACACCGGGGAGCTGTTTTTT. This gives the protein CASSQVRGGNTGELFF.

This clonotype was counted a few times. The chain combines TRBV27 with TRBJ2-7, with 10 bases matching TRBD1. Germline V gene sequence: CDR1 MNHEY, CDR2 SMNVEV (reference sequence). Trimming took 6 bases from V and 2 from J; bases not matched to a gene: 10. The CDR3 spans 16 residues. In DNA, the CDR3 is TGTGCCAGCAGCCTTACGGGACAGGGGTTAGCCTACGAGCAGTACTTC. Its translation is CASSLTGQGLAYEQYF.

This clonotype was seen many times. The CDR3 sequence: CASSLSGGLEEQYF. The CDR3, as DNA: TGCGCCAGCAGCTTAAGCGGGGGACTAGAAGAGCAGTACTTC. The J gene is TRBJ2-7, the V gene TRBV5-1, with 8 positions matching TRBD2. In germline, CDR1 is SGHRS, CDR2 YFSETQ. The CDR3 has 14 amino acids. V shed 2 bases, J shed 7 bases, and the junction held 8 bases outside the gene matches. The entire variable domain, with the rest obtained from reference TRBV5-1 and TRBJ2-7, is as follows: KAGVTQTPRYLIKTRGQQVTLSCSPISGHRSVSWYQQTPGQGLQFLFEYFSETQRNKGNFPGRFSGRQFSNSRSEMNVSTLELGDSALYLCASSLSGGLEEQYFGPGTRLTVT.

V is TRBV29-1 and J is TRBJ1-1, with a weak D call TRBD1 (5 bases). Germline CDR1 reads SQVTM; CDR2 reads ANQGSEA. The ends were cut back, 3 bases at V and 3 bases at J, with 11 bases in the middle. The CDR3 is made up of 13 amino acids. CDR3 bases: TGCAGCGTTGATGCAGGGATTGACACTGAAGCTTTCTTT. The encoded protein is CSVDAGIDTEAFF.

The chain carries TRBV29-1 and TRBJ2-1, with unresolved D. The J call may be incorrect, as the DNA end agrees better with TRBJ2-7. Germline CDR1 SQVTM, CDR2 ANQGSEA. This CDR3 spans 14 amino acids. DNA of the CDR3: TGCAGCGTTGTCCTTACCGACATCTACAATGAGCAGTACTTC. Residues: CSVVLTDIYNEQYF.

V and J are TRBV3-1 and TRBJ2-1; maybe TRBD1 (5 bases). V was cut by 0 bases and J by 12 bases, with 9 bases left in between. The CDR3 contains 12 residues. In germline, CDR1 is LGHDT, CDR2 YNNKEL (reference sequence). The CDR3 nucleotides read TGTGCCAGCAGCCAAGAAAGGGGTGGGCAGTTCTTC. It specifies CASSQERGGQFF.

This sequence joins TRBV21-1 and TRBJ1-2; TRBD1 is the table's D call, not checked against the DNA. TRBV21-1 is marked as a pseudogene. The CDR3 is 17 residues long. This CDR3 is CASSRNWDRGSFYGYTF. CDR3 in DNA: TGTGCCAGCAGTAGAAATTGGGACAGGGGGAGCTTCTATGGCTACACCTTC.

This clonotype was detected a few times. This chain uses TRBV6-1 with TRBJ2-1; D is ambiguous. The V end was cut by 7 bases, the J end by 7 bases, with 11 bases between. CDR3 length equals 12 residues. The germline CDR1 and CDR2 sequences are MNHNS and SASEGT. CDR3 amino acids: CASTSVRNEQFF. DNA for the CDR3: TGTGCCAGCACCTCGGTGAGGAATGAGCAGTTCTTC.